This T cell receptor beta chain was sequenced in a study of CD8 T cells in ankylosing spondylitis. Study-level points and caveats: Made up of several highly homologous variants, a TCR beta motif appeared characteristic of ankylosing spondylitis blood. Prior literature has documented some motif variants in synovial fluid and blood from reactive arthritis. Disease-linked clones bore a CD8+ phenotype, appearing relatively rarely in peripheral blood. As reported, disease-linked clones showed significant enrichment in matched ankylosing spondylitis synovial fluid.

One entry per CDR3 protein results from TCRdb running MiXCR on the 5' RACE reads. The sample gives roughly 97,000 distinct CDR3 sequences, roughly 8.3% of which show up once; 9.9% is in the top ten. Germline V CDR1 and CDR2: ENHRY, SYGVKD. The CDR3 has 12 residues. V lost 7 bases and J lost 4; bases outside the gene matches: 4. Points on this clonotype: Its antigen is currently unknown.

The rearrangement uses TRBV10-3 and TRBJ2-7, with TRBD2 matching over 7 bases. The sample taken for sequencing was blood, either unsorted or a sorted T cell fraction (not recorded which). The TCR comes from a male donor with ankylosing spondylitis or in good health (not recorded which). The CDR3 region is CAINTGGYEQYF. The CDR3 DNA is TGTGCCATCAATACGGGGGGTTACGAGCAGTACTTC.